What follows is one T cell receptor beta chain and its context. Its antigen is as yet unknown. The V gene's germline CDR1 is SGHNT and CDR2 YENEEA. The CDR3 consists of 13 residues. V lost 4 bases and J lost 4, with 10 bases in between. Here immunoSEQ multiplex PCR was the method, and the copy in TCRdb shows in-frame clones only, minus some. The sample lists about 70,000 clones; approximately 81% were seen once. Blood draws occurred at baseline, cycle 4 day 1, and cycle 7 day 1. The sample is drawn from a study of OX40 agonist ivuxolimab in advanced cancers. The overall study: The mean age was roughly 60 years, ranging from about 23 to 79, with less than 90% of participants male.

Findings and caveats of the study: Partly responding patients at 0.1-3.0 mg/kg showed some of the smallest clonal expansion. Clones of CD4+ and CD8+ blood T cells grew by week 6 at doses of 0.1 to 3.0 mg/kg.

The sequenced sample was CD4+ or CD8+ T cells sorted from blood, obtained in a trial of the OX40 agonist ivuxolimab. This chain uses TRBV11-3 with TRBJ1-1; D is perhaps TRBD1 (6 bases). The sequence was collected from an adult with an advanced solid tumor such as melanoma, head and neck, liver or kidney cancer. In nucleotides, the CDR3 is TGTGCCAGCAGCTCCAGGGGTGGCACTGAAGCTTTCTTT. Translating it yields CASSSRGGTEAFF.